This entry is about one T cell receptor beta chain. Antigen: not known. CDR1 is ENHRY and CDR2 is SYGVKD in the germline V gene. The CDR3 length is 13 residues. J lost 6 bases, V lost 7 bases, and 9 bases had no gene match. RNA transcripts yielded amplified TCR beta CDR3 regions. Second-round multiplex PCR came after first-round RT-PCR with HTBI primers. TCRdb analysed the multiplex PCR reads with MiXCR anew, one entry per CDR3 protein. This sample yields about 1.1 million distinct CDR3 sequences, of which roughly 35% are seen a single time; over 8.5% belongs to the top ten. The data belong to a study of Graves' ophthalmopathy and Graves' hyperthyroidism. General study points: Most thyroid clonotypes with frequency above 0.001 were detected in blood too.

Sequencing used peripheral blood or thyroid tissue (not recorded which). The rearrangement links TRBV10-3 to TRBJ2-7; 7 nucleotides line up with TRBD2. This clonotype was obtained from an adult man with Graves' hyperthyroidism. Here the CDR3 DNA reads TGTGCCATCACCGAGCGTCTAGCGGTCGAGCAGTACTTC. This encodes CAITERLAVEQYF.